One and the same sample provided the 26 T cell receptor beta chains below, sequenced in a study of blood T cells in healthy people across ages. Sample-barcoded 5' priming and a J-beta primer mix drove a second PCR of 7 to 11 cycles. TCRdb ran MiXCR on the 5' RACE reads and lists one entry per CDR3 protein. The profile shows 1.8 million or so distinct CDR3 sequences, 35% to 50% of them singletons. Sequenced: blood. These receptors came from a human donor in good health.

This clonotype has more than one count but fewer than ten. At one end, the junction sequence differs from germline, possibly due to a read error. V usage is TRBV9 and J usage is TRBJ1-5; no firm D call. Germline CDR1 reads SGDLS; CDR2 reads YYNGEE. The CDR3 spans 17 residues. The CDR3 spells CASSFAQERHSNQPQHF. CDR3 sequence (DNA): TGCGCCAGCTCGTTTGCCCAGGAGAGACATAGCAATCAGCCCCAGCATTTT.

With regard to this clonotype: Relative to the germline gene, one junction end is altered; a read error may explain this. This chain links TRBV12-3 or TRBV12-4 with TRBJ2-2; D gene ambiguous. The CDR3 has 15 residues. CDR3 loop: CASSPDSSSTRELFF. CDR3 in DNA: TGTGCCAGCAGTCCTGACTCCAGCTCCACCAGGGAGCTGTTTTTT.

The J gene is TRBJ1-1, the V gene TRBV11-1; the D gene is possibly TRBD1 (6 bases). Germline V gene sequence: CDR1 SGHAT, CDR2 FQDESV (reference sequence). The CDR3 is made up of 15 amino acids. Trimming pared 3 bases from V and 1 base from J, leaving 12 bases between. CDR3 residues: CASSFNMDRNTEAFF. The CDR3 coding sequence is TGTGCCAGCAGCTTTAATATGGACAGGAACACTGAAGCTTTCTTT. Using reference TRBV11-1 and TRBJ1-1 for the parts outside the CDR3, the full variable domain is EAEVAQSPRYKITEKSQAVAFWCDPISGHATLYWYRQILGQGPELLVQFQDESVVDDSQLPKDRFSAERLKGVDSTLKIQPAELGDSAMYLCASSFNMDRNTEAFFGQGTRLTVV.

The genes are TRBV4-1 and TRBJ1-2, with 7 bases identical to TRBD1. Trimming at V came to 5 bases and at J to 7 bases, leaving 7 bases not matched to a gene. The CDR3 spans 13 residues. Germline V lookup: CDR1 MGHRA, CDR2 YSYEKL. CDR3 sequence (DNA): TGCGCCAGCAGCTACAGGGGTTTTGGTGGCTACACCTTC. It encodes CASSYRGFGGYTF.

This clonotype showed up just a few times. The chain joins TRBV9 to TRBJ2-7; D is perhaps TRBD1 (6 bases). Germline CDR1 is SGDLS and CDR2 is YYNGEE. The V and J ends lost 2 bases and 2 bases respectively, with 11 bases between them. The CDR3 is made up of 14 amino acids. The CDR3 here is CASSVGQTAYEQYF. The CDR3 nucleotides are TGTGCCAGCAGCGTCGGACAGACGGCCTACGAGCAGTACTTC.

The J gene is TRBJ1-5, the V gene TRBV12-3 or TRBV12-4; D is unclear. This CDR3 is 14 amino acids long. The V and J ends lost 7 bases and 5 bases respectively, with 15 bases between them. CDR3 sequence: CASTKTMGDQPQHF. CDR3 bases: TGTGCCAGCACCAAGACCATGGGTGATCAGCCCCAGCATTTT.

The chain is built from TRBV6-2 or TRBV6-3 and TRBJ1-5; possibly TRBD1 for D (6 bases). With 4 bases removed from V and 11 bases from J, the gap between germline ends came to 18 bases. This CDR3 region has 14 residues. From germline, CDR1 is MNHEY and CDR2 SVGEGT. The CDR3: CASSSNIQGTAQHF. The CDR3 coding sequence is TGTGCCAGCAGTTCCAATATACAGGGTACCGCCCAGCATTTT.

The chain employs TRBV6-5 and TRBJ2-1, with a tentative D call TRBD2 (7 bases). The CDR3 is 15 residues long. The germline CDR1 and CDR2 sequences are MNHEY and SVGAGI. V gave up 5 bases and J gave up 7 bases, with 18 bases separating them. The CDR3 coding sequence is TGTGCCAGCAGTCCAGGGAGGGGGGGACCAAATGAGCAGTTCTTC. This translates into CASSPGRGGPNEQFF.

This sequence joins TRBV6-6 and TRBJ2-5, with TRBD1 matching 11 bases. Unmatched junction bases numbered 7, after V lost 5 bases and J lost 5 bases. The germline CDR1 and CDR2 sequences are MNHNY and SVGAGI (reference sequence). This CDR3 has 15 residues. CDR3 region: CASSDRTGGIETQYF. CDR3 DNA sequence: TGTGCCAGCAGTGATCGGACAGGGGGCATTGAGACCCAGTACTTC.

This chain links TRBV6-6 with TRBJ2-1; D perhaps matches TRBD1 (6 bases). V lost 6 bases to trimming and J lost 10 bases, with 22 bases between them. The CDR3 has 15 amino acids. Germline CDR1 MNHNY, CDR2 SVGAGI (reference sequence). CDR3: CASRSTGTDSYEQFF. The CDR3 nucleotides are TGTGCCAGCAGGAGCACAGGGACCGACTCCTACGAGCAGTTCTTC.

CDR3 in DNA: TGCGCCAGCAGCCGGGGACTAGCGGGGGGGCAGTCCGGGGAGCTGTTTTTT. Translation gives CASSRGLAGGQSGELFF. The chain links TRBV4-3 to TRBJ2-2, with TRBD2 identical over 16 bases. Germline CDR1 is LGHNA and CDR2 is YSLEER. The V and J ends lost 4 bases and 6 bases, in that order; junction bases with no gene match: 5. The CDR3 contains 17 residues.

This clonotype was counted only a few times. The chain links TRBV6-1 to TRBJ2-7, with a tentative D call TRBD2 (5 bases). CDR3 size: 14 residues. V lost 2 bases to trimming and J lost 4 bases, with 12 bases between them. Germline lookup yields CDR1 MNHNS and CDR2 SASEGT. Written as DNA, the CDR3 is TGTGCCAGCAGTGAATCGGGAACCGGGTACGAGCAGTACTTC. The encoded protein is CASSESGTGYEQYF.

A few counts support this clonotype. This chain uses TRBV28 with TRBJ2-1; D could derive from TRBD1 or TRBD2 (5 bases each). Trimming took 8 bases from V and 5 from J, leaving 13 bases between them. This CDR3 comprises 13 residues. CDR1 MDHEN and CDR2 SYDVKM come from the germline V gene. CDR3 loop: CASLPGTHNEQFF. The CDR3, as DNA: TGTGCCAGCCTACCAGGGACCCACAATGAGCAGTTCTTC.

The rearrangement joins TRBV4-1 to TRBJ2-1; D is possibly TRBD1 or TRBD2 (5 bases each). The V end lost 1 base, the J end lost 6 bases, and 10 bases lay between the germline ends. Germline V gene lookup returns CDR1 MGHRA and CDR2 YSYEKL. The CDR3 contains 14 residues. The CDR3 loop reads CASSQVGTLNEQFF. In nucleotides, the CDR3 is TGCGCCAGCAGCCAAGTGGGGACCCTCAATGAGCAGTTCTTC.

This clonotype was seen just once. This chain uses TRBV15 with TRBJ1-5; 9 nucleotides align to TRBD1. V was pared by 4 bases and J by 2 bases, with 9 bases of the junction left unmatched. The CDR3 contains 17 residues. Germline assignment: CDR1 LNHNV and CDR2 YYDKDF (reference sequence). The CDR3: CATSTAGQGRGNQPQHF. The CDR3, as DNA: TGTGCCACCAGCACCGCAGGACAGGGGAGGGGCAATCAGCCCCAGCATTTT. Variable domain in full (rest from reference TRBV15 and TRBJ1-5): DAMVIQNPRYQVTQFGKPVTLSCSQTLNHNVMYWYQQKSSQAPKLLFHYYDKDFNNEADTPDNFQSRRPNTSFCFLDIRSPGLGDTAMYLCATSTAGQGRGNQPQHFGDGTRLSIL.

This clonotype was seen a handful of times. The chain combines TRBV6-1 with TRBJ2-1; 7 positions agree with TRBD2. J lost 8 bases, V lost 0 bases, and 7 bases had no gene match. This CDR3 region has 15 residues. Germline CDR1 MNHNS, CDR2 SASEGT. DNA for the CDR3: TGTGCCAGCAGTGAAGCAAAGCTAGCGGTGGATGAGCAGTTCTTC. As protein: CASSEAKLAVDEQFF.

This clonotype was detected a few times. The chain joins TRBV6-2 or TRBV6-3 to TRBJ1-2; D may be TRBD1 (6 bases). There are 12 residues in the CDR3. Germline V gives CDR1 MNHEY, CDR2 SVGEGT. V was shortened by 5 bases and J by 8 bases, with 12 bases between the two germline ends. CDR3 residues: CASSEGGFGYTF. The CDR3 region has the DNA TGTGCCAGCAGTGAAGGGGGTTTCGGCTACACCTTC.

The chain employs TRBV20-1 and TRBJ2-5, with 8 bases fitting TRBD2. The CDR3 is 16 amino acids. Trimming cost V 0 bases and J 3 bases; bases outside gene matches: 9. Germline CDR1 DFQATT, CDR2 SNEGSKA (reference sequence). CDR3 sequence reads: CSARDRIIAGKETQYF. The CDR3 DNA sequence: TGCAGTGCTAGAGATCGAATAATAGCGGGGAAAGAGACCCAGTACTTC.

This clonotype was seen a handful of times. V and J are TRBV20-1 and TRBJ2-3, with a tentative D call TRBD2 (6 bases). CDR1 DFQATT and CDR2 SNEGSKA come from the germline V gene (reference sequence). The V gene lost 1 base and the J gene lost 8 bases, with 25 bases spanning the gap. The CDR3 runs 17 residues. CDR3 residues: CSARGASETTFLGTQYF. The CDR3 DNA sequence: TGCAGTGCTAGAGGGGCTAGCGAGACCACGTTTCTTGGTACGCAGTATTTT.

This clonotype appeared a few times. This may arise from a read error, as a much more abundant clone is one base away. This rearrangement joins TRBV7-2 to TRBJ2-5; 8 bases are shared with TRBD1. CDR3 size: 16 residues. Germline CDR1 reads SGHTA; CDR2 reads FQGNSA. The V and J ends lost 5 bases and 4 bases, in that order; junction bases with no gene match: 12. CDR3 loop: CASSPNLQGVGETQYF. The CDR3 region has the DNA TGTGCCAGCAGCCCTAATCTACAGGGGGTTGGAGAGACCCAGTACTTC.

Turning to this clonotype: At one end the junction does not follow the germline gene, possibly because of a read error. The J gene is TRBJ1-2, the V gene TRBV29-1, with no clear D. Germline values: CDR1 SQVTM, CDR2 ANQGSEA. The CDR3 spans 13 residues. The CDR3 loop reads CSVEGSLPDGCTF. DNA of the CDR3: TGCAGCGTTGAGGGCAGCCTTCCCGATGGCTGCACCTTC.

The chain couples TRBV20-1 to TRBJ2-7; 7 bases are shared with TRBD1. CDR3 length: 13 amino acids. The V and J ends lost 6 bases and 2 bases, in that order; junction bases with no gene match: 7. Looked up from germline, CDR1 is DFQATT and CDR2 is SNEGSKA (reference sequence). The DNA for the CDR3 is TGCAGTGCGCGATCCGGGACAGCCTACGAGCAGTACTTC. Translation gives CSARSGTAYEQYF.

The chain couples TRBV6-2 or TRBV6-3 to TRBJ2-1; TRBD2 matches at 9 bases. The germline V gene has CDR1 MNHEY and CDR2 SVGEGT. The length of the CDR3 is 16 residues. V gave up 2 bases and J gave up 6 bases; unmatched junction bases: 8. CDR3 coding DNA: TGTGCCAGCAGTTACCCATTAGCGGGGGCATCCAATGAGCAGTTCTTC. This translates into CASSYPLAGASNEQFF.

A few counts support this clonotype. The genes are TRBV12-3 or TRBV12-4 and TRBJ1-2, with a possible D match to TRBD1 (5 bases). The CDR3 length is 15 residues. The germline V and J ends were trimmed by 5 bases and 8 bases, with 21 bases remaining between them. The CDR3 DNA is TGTGCCAGCAGTCCGCGGACGCTGTTCACAGGAGGCTACACCTTC. Its translation is CASSPRTLFTGGYTF.

This chain joins TRBV6-4 and TRBJ2-7, with TRBD1 as a possible D gene (6 bases). The V end lost 3 bases, the J end lost 4 bases, and 22 bases lay between the germline ends. The CDR3 has 17 residues. The germline V gene has CDR1 MRHNA and CDR2 SNTAGT. In nucleotides, the CDR3 is TGTGCCAGCAGTGATTTGGTCCCAGGGGTCCGGCAGTACGAGCAGTACTTC. It codes for CASSDLVPGVRQYEQYF.

The chain couples TRBV29-1 to TRBJ2-7; TRBD1 might be the D (6 bases). The CDR3 runs to 12 residues. Trimming left V 7 bases short and J 1 base short, with 11 bases between. Germline values: CDR1 SQVTM, CDR2 ANQGSEA. CDR3 bases: TGCAGCGGTGAGACAGGATCCTACGAGCAGTACTTC. It translates to CSGETGSYEQYF.